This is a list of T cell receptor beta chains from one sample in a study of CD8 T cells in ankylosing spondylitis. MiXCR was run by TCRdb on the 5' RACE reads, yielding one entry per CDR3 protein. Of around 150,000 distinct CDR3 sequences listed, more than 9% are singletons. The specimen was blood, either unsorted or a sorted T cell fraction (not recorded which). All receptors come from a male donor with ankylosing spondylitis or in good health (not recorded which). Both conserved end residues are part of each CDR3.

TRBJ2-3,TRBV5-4,CASSLGILGEYF
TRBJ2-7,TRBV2,CASSEWGQNVYEQYF
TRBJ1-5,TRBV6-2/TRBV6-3,CASAKDRGSNQPQHF
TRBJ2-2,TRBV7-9,CASRIFFGIGDAGELFF
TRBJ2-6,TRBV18,CASSPRPGGAGANVLTF
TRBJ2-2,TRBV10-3,CAIRPSGRDTGELFF
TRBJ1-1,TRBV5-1,CASGVGQAVGNTEAFF
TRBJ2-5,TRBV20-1,CSAQTGRFQETQYF
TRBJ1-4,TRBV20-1,CSTYRGGRSNEKLFF
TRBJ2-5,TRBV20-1,CSARGVAGRQETQYF
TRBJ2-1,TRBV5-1,CASSLWGTEQFF
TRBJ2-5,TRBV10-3,CAISDGRLQETQYF
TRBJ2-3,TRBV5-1,CASSGSRTSGITTDTQYF
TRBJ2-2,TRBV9,CASSADPNTGELFF
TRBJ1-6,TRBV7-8,CASSHDSISYNSPLHF